The entry that follows covers one T cell receptor beta chain sequence. The antigen is unknown. This sample is part of a study of T cells in tuberculosis. Regarding the study as a whole: Shorter CDR3-alpha in active tuberculosis partly drove smaller distances.

Here immunoSEQ multiplex PCR was the method, and the copy in TCRdb shows in-frame clones only, minus some. The data hold more than 40,000 clones, with about 94% observed a single time. CDR3 length equals 16 residues. Germline CDR1 reads SGHNT; CDR2 reads YYREEE (reference sequence). V was pared by 2 bases and J by 3 bases, with 10 bases of the junction left unmatched. This receptor was identified in a donor aged 10-30 years with latent tuberculosis or without tuberculosis infection. Some clones in this sample may be carry-over from other donors' samples. Source material: PBMCs. The V and J genes are TRBV5-4 and TRBJ2-7, with TRBD2 identical over 8 bases. CDR3 bases: TGTGCCAGCAGCTTCGGCGGGGTAGCGGGGATCTACGAGCAGTACTTC. Protein sequence: CASSFGGVAGIYEQYF.